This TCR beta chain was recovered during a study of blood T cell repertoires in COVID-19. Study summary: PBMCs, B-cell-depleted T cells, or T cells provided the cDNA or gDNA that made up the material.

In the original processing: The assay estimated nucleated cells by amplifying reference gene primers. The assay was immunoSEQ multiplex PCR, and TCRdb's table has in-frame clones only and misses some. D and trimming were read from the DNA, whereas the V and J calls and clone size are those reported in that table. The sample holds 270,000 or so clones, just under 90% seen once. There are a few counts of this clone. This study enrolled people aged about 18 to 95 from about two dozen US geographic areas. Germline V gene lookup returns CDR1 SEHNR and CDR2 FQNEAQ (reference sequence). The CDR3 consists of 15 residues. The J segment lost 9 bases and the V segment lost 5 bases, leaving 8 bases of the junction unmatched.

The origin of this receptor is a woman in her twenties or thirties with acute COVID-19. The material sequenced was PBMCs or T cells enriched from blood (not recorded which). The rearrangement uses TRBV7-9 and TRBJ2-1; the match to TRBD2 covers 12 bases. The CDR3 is CASSPPSGRVFEQFF. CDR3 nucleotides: TGTGCCAGCAGCCCACCTAGCGGGAGGGTATTTGAGCAGTTCTTC.